The 11 T cell receptor beta chains presented below share a single source sample, sequenced in a study of blood T cell repertoires in COVID-19. Libraries were prepared by immunoSEQ multiplex PCR; TCRdb keeps only in-frame clonotypes and omits some of them. The sample yields more than 65,000 clones, 80% to 85% seen once. Source material: peripheral blood. These receptors were collected from an elderly woman with acute or convalescent COVID-19.

To note about this clone: Other DNA sequences in this sample translate to the same CDR3. The V gene is TRBV4-1, the J gene TRBJ2-7; tentatively, D is TRBD2 (5 bases). Per the germline V gene, CDR1 is MGHRA and CDR2 is YSYEKL. The germline V and J ends were trimmed by 0 bases and 7 bases, with 10 bases remaining between them. The CDR3 runs to 13 residues. This chain's CDR3 is CASSQDGPGEQYF. The CDR3 coding sequence is TGCGCCAGCAGCCAAGATGGACCGGGGGAGCAGTACTTC.

This chain links TRBV3-1 (or the pseudogene TRBV3-2) with TRBJ2-1; 13 bases line up with TRBD2. CDR3 length equals 17 residues. The germline gives CDR1 LGHDT, CDR2 YNNKEL (reference sequence). V lost 4 bases to trimming and J lost 12 bases; unmatched junction nucleotides: 15. In DNA form, the CDR3 reads TGTGCCAGCAGCCCCGCTCGAGGACTAGCGGGGGTCGAGGGGCAGTTCTTC. Amino acid sequence: CASSPARGLAGVEGQFF.

This chain connects TRBV3-1 (or the pseudogene TRBV3-2) to TRBJ2-7; D is undetermined. This CDR3 comprises 11 residues. The V gene lost 8 bases and the J gene lost 0 bases, with 5 bases spanning the gap. Germline CDR1 LGHDT, CDR2 YNNKEL (reference sequence). CDR3 loop: CASRSSYEQYF. CDR3 bases: TGTGCCAGCCGCAGCTCCTACGAGCAGTACTTC.

This chain joins TRBV6-4 and TRBJ2-3; 12 bases fit TRBD2. With V trimmed by 6 bases and J by 9 bases, 10 bases remained unmatched. The CDR3 has 15 residues. Germline CDR1 and CDR2: MRHNA and SNTAGT. CDR3 loop: CASRITSGGTGTQYF. CDR3 DNA sequence: TGTGCCAGCAGAATAACTAGCGGGGGGACCGGAACGCAGTATTTT.

V is TRBV6-5 and J is TRBJ1-5; D may be TRBD1 (6 bases). The CDR3 is 16 residues long. V shed 0 bases and J shed 2 bases, with 11 bases lying between them. Germline V gene data show CDR1 as MNHEY and CDR2 as SVGAGI. This CDR3 is CASSYSGGAGNQPQHF. CDR3 nucleotide sequence: TGTGCCAGCAGTTACTCGGGGGGGGCCGGCAATCAGCCCCAGCATTTT.

A word on this clone: A junction boundary mismatches the germline segment, possibly from a read error. The rearrangement joins TRBV11-2 to TRBJ1-1; tentative D call: TRBD1 (5 bases). CDR1 and CDR2 (germline): SGHAT, FQNNGV. The CDR3 consists of 17 residues. The CDR3, as DNA: TGTGCCGGCAGCTTCCCTGGACAATTCCAAGTTAACACTGAAGCTTTCTTT. This encodes CAGSFPGQFQVNTEAFF.

The chain joins TRBV3-1 (or the pseudogene TRBV3-2) to TRBJ1-2; tentative D call: TRBD1 (5 bases). The CDR3 runs 15 residues. V lost 0 bases and J lost 3, with 11 bases in between. CDR1 and CDR2 from the germline V gene are LGHDT and YNNKEL (reference sequence). The CDR3 region has the DNA TGTGCCAGCAGCCAAGATCTAGGGGAATACTATGGCTACACCTTC. Protein sequence: CASSQDLGEYYGYTF.

Points on this clone: The sample holds other DNA sequences that translate to the same CDR3. This chain connects TRBV6-5 to TRBJ2-2; D not certain. This CDR3 is built from 14 residues. Germline V gene lookup returns CDR1 MNHEY and CDR2 SVGAGI. V was shortened by 5 bases and J by 1 base, with 8 bases between the two germline ends. The CDR3 loop is CASSRTQNTGELFF. As DNA, the CDR3 is TGTGCCAGCAGTCGAACACAGAACACCGGGGAGCTGTTTTTT.

The genes are TRBV19 and TRBJ1-2; TRBD1 is a possible D gene (6 bases). In germline, CDR1 is LNHDA, CDR2 SQIVND (reference sequence). The CDR3 covers 13 residues. Trimming removed 6 bases from V and 7 bases from J, with 15 bases in between. CDR3 bases: TGTGCCAGTAGGTCGACAGGTTCCTTTGGCTACACCTTC. Protein product: CASRSTGSFGYTF.

The chain carries TRBV6-1 and TRBJ1-5; tentative D call: TRBD1 (5 bases). Trimming removed 2 bases at V and 5 bases at J, with 10 bases between. The CDR3 loop spans 14 amino acids. Germline-derived CDR1 and CDR2 are MNHNS and SASEGT. This CDR3 is CASSEWGEDQPQHF. The CDR3 DNA reads TGTGCCAGCAGTGAATGGGGGGAGGATCAGCCCCAGCATTTT.

The V call is TRBV25-1, the J call TRBJ2-6; weak D call: TRBD2 (5 bases). CDR3 length: 15 residues. Trimming left V 1 base short and J 2 bases short, with 6 bases between. Germline values: CDR1 MGHDK, CDR2 SYGVNS. The chain's CDR3 is CASSELRAGANVLTF. In DNA form, the CDR3 reads TGTGCCAGCAGTGAATTGAGGGCTGGGGCCAACGTCCTGACTTTC.